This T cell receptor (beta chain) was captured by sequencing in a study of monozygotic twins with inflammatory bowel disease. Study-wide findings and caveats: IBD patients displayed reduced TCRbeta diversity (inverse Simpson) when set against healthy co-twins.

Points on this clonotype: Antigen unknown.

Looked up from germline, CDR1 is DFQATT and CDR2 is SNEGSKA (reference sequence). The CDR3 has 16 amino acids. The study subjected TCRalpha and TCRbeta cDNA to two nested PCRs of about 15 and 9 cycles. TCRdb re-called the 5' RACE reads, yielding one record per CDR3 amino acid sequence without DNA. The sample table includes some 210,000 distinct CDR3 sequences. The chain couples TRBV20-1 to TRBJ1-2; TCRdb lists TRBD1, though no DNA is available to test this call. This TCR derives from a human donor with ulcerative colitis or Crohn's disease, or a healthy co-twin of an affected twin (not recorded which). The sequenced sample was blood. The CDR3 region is CSARGGQGPANYGYTF.